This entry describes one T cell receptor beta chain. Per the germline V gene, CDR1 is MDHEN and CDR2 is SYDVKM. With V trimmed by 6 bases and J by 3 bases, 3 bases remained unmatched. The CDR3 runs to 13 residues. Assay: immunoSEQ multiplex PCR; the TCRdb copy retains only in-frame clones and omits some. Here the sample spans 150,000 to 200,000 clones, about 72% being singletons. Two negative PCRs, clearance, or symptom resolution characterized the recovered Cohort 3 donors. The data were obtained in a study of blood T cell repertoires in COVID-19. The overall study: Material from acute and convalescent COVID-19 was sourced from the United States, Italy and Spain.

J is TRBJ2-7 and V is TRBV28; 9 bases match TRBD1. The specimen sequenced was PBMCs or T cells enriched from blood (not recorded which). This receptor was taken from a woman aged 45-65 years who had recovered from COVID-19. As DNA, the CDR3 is TGTGCCAGCAGGACAGGGGGAATCTACGAGCAGTACTTC. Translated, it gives CASRTGGIYEQYF.